This TCR beta chain was captured by sequencing in a study of cytomegalovirus exposure and HLA in healthy donors. Study-level results: The study flagged 150 to 200 TCR beta chains as cytomegalovirus-associated. Generally TCR sequences proved uncommon, though certain public TCRs appeared in numerous donors.

This clone was observed once. As yet, its antigen is unknown. V was pared by 1 base and J by 8 bases, with 4 bases of the junction left unmatched. CDR1 and CDR2 from the germline V gene are LGHNA and YSLEER. This CDR3 has 15 residues. This table comes from immunoSEQ multiplex PCR, and its TCRdb copy is limited to in-frame clones, with some not included. Of some 150,000 clones in the sample, approximately 86% were seen once. Sequenced: PBMCs. This clonotype originated in a man aged 18 to 29 in good health and CMV-seropositive. The V and J genes are TRBV4-3 and TRBJ1-4; 10 bases align to TRBD1. Here the CDR3 reads CASSQGDRGREKLFF. DNA of the CDR3: TGCGCCAGCAGCCAAGGCGACAGGGGGCGCGAAAAACTGTTTTTT.